The T cell receptor beta chain under discussion was sequenced for a study of cytomegalovirus exposure and HLA in healthy donors. Overall study results and limits: Subsequent analysis showed first-cohort TCR clusters tending to co-occur in 120 validation repertoires. A few chains tied to CMV proved CMV antigen-specific in vitro. With high specificity and sensitivity, the classifier reportedly diagnosed cytomegalovirus status. Overall, approximately 150 TCR beta chains were annotated as cytomegalovirus-associated.

Sequenced by immunoSEQ multiplex PCR; TCRdb stores in-frame clones only, minus some. The repertoire includes roughly 150,000 clones, about nine tenths of them detected once, and 4.2% sits in the top ten. Points on this clone: Its antigen is not identified.

V lost 1 base and J lost 1; bases outside the gene matches: 5. The CDR3 spans 17 residues. CDR1 is MNHNS and CDR2 is SASEGT in the germline V gene. Sequenced material: PBMCs. The TCR comes from a man younger than 30 in good health and CMV-seropositive. This chain joins TRBV6-1 and TRBJ2-2, with TRBD2 matching 8 bases. The CDR3 spells CASSEGFLAGNTGELFF. CDR3 DNA: TGTGCCAGCAGTGAAGGGTTTCTAGCGGGGAACACCGGGGAGCTGTTTTTT.